Each of the 26 T cell receptor beta chains below was sequenced from the same sample in a study of cytomegalovirus exposure and HLA in healthy donors. Assay: immunoSEQ multiplex PCR; the TCRdb copy retains only in-frame clones and omits some. The sample includes fewer than 250,000 clones, roughly 88% seen only once; the top ten take more than 1.1%. Sequenced material: PBMCs. The receptors come from a woman younger than 30 in good health and CMV-seronegative.

The chain is built from TRBV7-9 and TRBJ2-5; D is ambiguous. This CDR3 spans 14 amino acids. The ends were cut back, 0 bases at V and 3 bases at J, with 8 bases in the middle. Germline values: CDR1 SEHNR, CDR2 FQNEAQ (reference sequence). CDR3 residues: CASSLAARKETQYF. CDR3 nucleotide sequence: TGTGCCAGCAGCTTAGCGGCCAGAAAAGAGACCCAGTACTTC.

V gene TRBV5-4 combines with J gene TRBJ2-2; perhaps TRBD1 as D (6 bases). Trimming left V 3 bases short and J 2 bases short, with 11 bases between. Germline CDR1 is SGHNT and CDR2 is YYREEE (reference sequence). The CDR3 spans 15 residues. As DNA, the CDR3 is TGTGCCAGCAGCTCGGGGACAAAAAACACCGGGGAGCTGTTTTTT. This codes for CASSSGTKNTGELFF.

The chain employs TRBV10-1 and TRBJ2-1, with D perhaps matching TRBD1 (6 bases). CDR1 and CDR2 from the germline V gene are WNHNN and SYGVQD (reference sequence). CDR3 length: 12 residues. Trimming removed 3 bases from V and 8 bases from J, with 8 bases in between. The CDR3, as DNA: TGCGCCAGCAGTGATGGGGGCGATGAGCAGTTCTTC. Its protein is CASSDGGDEQFF.

This clone came up a few times. This chain uses TRBV30 with TRBJ2-3; 9 nucleotides agree with TRBD2. V was pared by 5 bases and J by 1 base, with 16 bases of the junction left unmatched. The germline CDR1 and CDR2 sequences are GTSNPN and SVGIG (reference sequence). This CDR3 is 18 amino acids long. This chain's CDR3 is CAWSTLKTSGRCTDTQYF. The CDR3 region has the DNA TGTGCCTGGTCCACGTTGAAGACTAGCGGACGATGCACAGATACGCAGTATTTT. Full variable domain (missing parts from reference TRBV30 and TRBJ2-3): SQTIHQWPATLVQPVGSPLSLECTVEGTSNPNLYWYRQAAGRGLQLLFYSVGIGQISSEVPQNLSASRPQDRQFILSSKKLLLSDSGFYLCAWSTLKTSGRCTDTQYFGPGTRLTVL.

In its sample, this clone was seen once. The chain carries TRBV5-1 and TRBJ1-1; perhaps TRBD1 as D (5 bases). The CDR3 consists of 16 residues. The germline V gene encodes CDR1 SGHRS and CDR2 YFSETQ. The V end was cut by 0 bases, the J end by 5 bases, with 17 bases between. The CDR3 loop reads CASSLVGQGTWTEAFF. The CDR3 nucleotides are TGCGCCAGCAGCTTGGTGGGTCAGGGTACTTGGACTGAAGCTTTCTTT.

The gene calls are TRBV27 and TRBJ1-1, with D possibly TRBD1 on 5 matching bases. V lost 0 bases, J lost 2 bases, and 16 bases lay in between. The length of the CDR3 is 17 residues. Germline values: CDR1 MNHEY, CDR2 SMNVEV (reference sequence). The CDR3 region is CASSLSGPDRTNTEAFF. The CDR3 bases are TGTGCCAGCAGTTTATCGGGGCCTGACAGAACCAACACTGAAGCTTTCTTT.

This clone was detected once. The genes are TRBV6-1 and TRBJ1-2; 8 bases align to TRBD1. CDR1 and CDR2 (germline): MNHNS, SASEGT. The junction had 7 bases not matched to a gene; V was cut back by 9 bases and J by 4 bases. This CDR3 comprises 13 residues. The CDR3 loop is CASQDRAFYGYTF. The CDR3 coding sequence is TGTGCCAGTCAGGACAGGGCGTTCTATGGCTACACCTTC.

The rearrangement links TRBV19 to TRBJ1-2; D unclear. The V gene lost 7 bases and the J gene lost 13 bases, with 16 bases spanning the gap. Germline V CDR1 and CDR2: LNHDA, SQIVND (reference sequence). CDR3 length equals 11 residues. The CDR3 region is CASMVLNSLTF. CDR3 coding DNA: TGTGCCAGTATGGTCCTTAACTCCCTCACCTTC.

This clone was seen a handful of times. V usage is TRBV30 and J usage is TRBJ1-5; tentative D call: TRBD1 (6 bases). The CDR3 contains 14 residues. Germline lookup yields CDR1 GTSNPN and CDR2 SVGIG (reference sequence). The V gene lost 3 bases and the J gene lost 3 bases, with 12 bases spanning the gap. In DNA form, the CDR3 reads TGTGCCTGGAGCCCTGACAGGAACAATCAGCCCCAGCATTTT. Protein sequence: CAWSPDRNNQPQHF.

The chain links TRBV14 to TRBJ1-6, with D unresolved. The CDR3 is made up of 12 amino acids. Germline CDR1 and CDR2: SGHDN and FVKESK. Trimming took off 2 bases at V and 9 bases at J, with 5 bases between the two ends. Here the CDR3 reads CASSQTVSPLHF. Here the CDR3 DNA reads TGTGCCAGCAGCCAAACGGTTTCACCCCTCCACTTT.

This clone has a single count. The chain couples TRBV18 to TRBJ2-7, with 9 bases that match TRBD1. CDR3 length: 18 residues. Germline V lookup: CDR1 KGHSH, CDR2 LQKENI. Germline trimming cut 2 bases from V and 6 bases from J; bases unmatched to any gene: 17. The CDR3 bases are TGTGCCAGCTCACCAGTTGCTGCCCCGGGACAGGGAAGGGGCGAGCAGTACTTC. Its protein product is CASSPVAAPGQGRGEQYF.

This clone was counted a single time. The rearrangement links TRBV5-6 to TRBJ1-5; 10 bases match TRBD1. CDR1 and CDR2 (germline): SGHDT, YYEEEE. Trimming removed 0 bases from V and 5 bases from J; junction bases left unmatched: 2. This CDR3 spans 15 amino acids. The CDR3 DNA follows: TGTGCCAGCAGCTTGGATGGGACAGGGGATCAGCCCCAGCATTTT. This encodes CASSLDGTGDQPQHF. Filled out from reference TRBV5-6 and TRBJ1-5, the complete variable domain reads DAGVTQSPTHLIKTRGQQVTLRCSPKSGHDTVSWYQQALGQGPQFIFQYYEEEERQRGNFPDRFSGHQFPNYSSELNVNALLLGDSALYLCASSLDGTGDQPQHFGDGTRLSIL.

This chain joins TRBV18 and TRBJ2-3; D uncertain. Per germline, CDR1 KGHSH and CDR2 LQKENI. This CDR3 spans 14 amino acids. The V gene lost 2 bases and the J gene lost 7 bases, with 13 bases spanning the gap. The CDR3 coding sequence is TGTGCCAGCTCACCAAATAGCATCGGGTATACGCAGTATTTT. Translation: CASSPNSIGYTQYF.

This sequence joins TRBV9 and TRBJ1-6; 8 bases map to TRBD1. Germline values: CDR1 SGDLS, CDR2 YYNGEE. After removal of 0 bases from V and 9 bases from J, the junction contained 11 bases not matched to a gene. The CDR3 covers 17 residues. DNA of the CDR3: TGTGCCAGCAGCGTAGCTCTGGCAGGGGGCGCGGGTTCACCCCTCCACTTT. Protein sequence: CASSVALAGGAGSPLHF. The variable domain in full, completed from reference TRBV9 and TRBJ1-6, reads DSGVTQTPKHLITATGQRVTLRCSPRSGDLSVYWYQQSLDQGLQFLIQYYNGEERAKGNILERFSAQQFPDLHSELNLSSLELGDSALYFCASSVALAGGAGSPLHFGNGTRLTVT.

The chain joins TRBV30 to TRBJ1-1, with 9 positions matching TRBD1. Germline values: CDR1 GTSNPN, CDR2 SVGIG (reference sequence). The ends lost 5 bases at V and 1 base at J; junction bases unmatched: 2. CDR3 length: 13 amino acids. The CDR3 here is CAWAGQGNTEAFF. The CDR3 coding sequence is TGTGCCTGGGCGGGACAGGGGAACACTGAAGCTTTCTTT. Drawing the rest from reference TRBV30 and TRBJ1-1, the complete variable domain is SQTIHQWPATLVQPVGSPLSLECTVEGTSNPNLYWYRQAAGRGLQLLFYSVGIGQISSEVPQNLSASRPQDRQFILSSKKLLLSDSGFYLCAWAGQGNTEAFFGQGTRLTVV.

This sequence joins TRBV19 and TRBJ2-7, with TRBD2 matching 7 bases. V trimming: 8 bases; J trimming: 6 bases; junction bases outside the gene matches: 19. CDR1 and CDR2 (germline): LNHDA, SQIVND (reference sequence). The CDR3 consists of 16 residues. DNA of the CDR3: TGTGCCAGTGGAGGGAAGGGCCTCGGGAGGTCGCGCGAGCAGTACTTC. Its translation is CASGGKGLGRSREQYF.

The chain has TRBV19 and TRBJ2-2; 8 bases match TRBD2. CDR3 length: 15 residues. Germline trimming cut 3 bases from V and 0 bases from J; bases unmatched to any gene: 0. Per germline, CDR1 LNHDA and CDR2 SQIVND (reference sequence). For the CDR3, the DNA is TGTGCCAGTAGTATCGGGGGGGCGAACACCGGGGAGCTGTTTTTT. It yields the protein CASSIGGANTGELFF.

This clone turned up a few times. Other DNA sequences in this sample translate to the same CDR3. The rearrangement joins TRBV5-1 to TRBJ1-1; possibly TRBD1 for D (5 bases). This CDR3 comprises 12 residues. Germline assignment: CDR1 SGHRS and CDR2 YFSETQ. The germline V and J ends were trimmed by 1 base and 5 bases, with 6 bases remaining between them. The CDR3 nucleotides are TGCGCCAGCAGCTTGAGGGGAACTGAAGCTTTCTTT. Translating gives CASSLRGTEAFF.

A single count supports this clone. The rearrangement links TRBV18 to TRBJ1-1; D gene uncertain. This CDR3 contains 12 residues. Trimming cost V 1 base and J 7 bases, with 7 bases left between them. Germline V lookup: CDR1 KGHSH, CDR2 LQKENI. Here the CDR3 reads CASSPRRDEAFF. CDR3 in DNA: TGTGCCAGCTCACCACGACGGGATGAAGCTTTCTTT.

V and J are TRBV30 and TRBJ2-7; the match to TRBD1 covers 11 bases. The V gene's germline CDR1 is GTSNPN and CDR2 SVGIG (reference sequence). V dropped 5 bases and J dropped 5; count of bases not matched to a gene: 5. This CDR3 is 13 amino acids long. The CDR3 sequence: CAWDRGQGDEQYF. The CDR3 region has the DNA TGTGCCTGGGACAGGGGACAGGGGGACGAGCAGTACTTC.

This chain links TRBV14 with TRBJ1-4, with D perhaps TRBD1 (6 bases). There are 15 residues in the CDR3. Deletions cut 4 bases from V and 4 bases from J, with 13 bases between. Germline values: CDR1 SGHDN, CDR2 FVKESK. The CDR3 protein is CASSPRGASNEKLFF. The DNA of the CDR3 is TGTGCCAGCAGCCCGCGGGGGGCTAGTAATGAAAAACTGTTTTTT.

This clone was counted a single time. This chain uses TRBV5-1 with TRBJ2-7; the D is unclear. The V gene's germline CDR1 is SGHRS and CDR2 YFSETQ. This CDR3 is built from 14 residues. V was trimmed by 1 base and J by 0 bases, leaving 8 bases between them. CDR3 sequence reads: CASSLSEPSYEQYF. The CDR3 DNA follows: TGCGCCAGCAGCTTGTCAGAACCCTCCTACGAGCAGTACTTC.

The rearrangement joins TRBV5-4 to TRBJ2-3, with 7 bases aligning to TRBD2. The CDR3 runs to 15 residues. Germline CDR1 reads SGHNT; CDR2 reads YYREEE (reference sequence). Germline trimming cut 3 bases from V and 2 bases from J; bases unmatched to any gene: 6. The DNA of the CDR3 is TGTGCCAGCAGCTCGCCGGGGGGATTCACAGATACGCAGTATTTT. Amino acids: CASSSPGGFTDTQYF.

V gene TRBV6-5 combines with J gene TRBJ2-5; 9 bases line up with TRBD2. V was pared by 6 bases and J by 4 bases, with 0 bases of the junction left unmatched. The germline gives CDR1 MNHEY, CDR2 SVGAGI. The CDR3 has 12 amino acids. The DNA for the CDR3 is TGTGCCAGCAGGACTAGCGGAGAGACCCAGTACTTC. Residues: CASRTSGETQYF.

The chain joins TRBV19 to TRBJ1-4; D is uncertain. CDR3 length: 14 amino acids. Germline V gene lookup returns CDR1 LNHDA and CDR2 SQIVND (reference sequence). The germline V and J ends were trimmed by 4 bases and 0 bases, with 6 bases remaining between them. CDR3 bases: TGTGCCAGTAGTACGGGAGCAACTAATGAAAAACTGTTTTTT. This translates into CASSTGATNEKLFF.

The chain is built from TRBV29-1 and TRBJ1-1, with 9 bases identical to TRBD1. There are 14 residues in the CDR3. The germline CDR1 and CDR2 sequences are SQVTM and ANQGSEA. The junction had 8 bases not matched to a gene; V was cut back by 4 bases and J by 5 bases. For the CDR3, the DNA is TGCAGCGTTGGGCGAACAGGGGGCTGGACTGAAGCTTTCTTT. It translates to CSVGRTGGWTEAFF. Looking up the rest from reference TRBV29-1 and TRBJ1-1 gives the full variable domain: SAVISQKPSRDICQRGTSLTIQCQVDSQVTMMFWYRQQPGQSLTLIATANQGSEATYESGFVIDKFPISRPNLTFSTLTVSNMSPEDSSIYLCSVGRTGGWTEAFFGQGTRLTVV.